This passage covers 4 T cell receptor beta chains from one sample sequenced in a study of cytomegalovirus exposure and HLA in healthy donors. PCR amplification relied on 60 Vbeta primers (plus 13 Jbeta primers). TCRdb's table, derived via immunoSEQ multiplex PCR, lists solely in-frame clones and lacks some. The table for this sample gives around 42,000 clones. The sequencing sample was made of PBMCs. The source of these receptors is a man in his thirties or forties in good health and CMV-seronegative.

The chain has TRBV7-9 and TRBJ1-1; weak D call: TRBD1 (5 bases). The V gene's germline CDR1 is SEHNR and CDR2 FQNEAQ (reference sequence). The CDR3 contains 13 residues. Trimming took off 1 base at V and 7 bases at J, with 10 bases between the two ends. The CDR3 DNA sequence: TGTGCCAGCAGCTTAGATGGACACCTTGAAGCTTTCTTT. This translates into CASSLDGHLEAFF.

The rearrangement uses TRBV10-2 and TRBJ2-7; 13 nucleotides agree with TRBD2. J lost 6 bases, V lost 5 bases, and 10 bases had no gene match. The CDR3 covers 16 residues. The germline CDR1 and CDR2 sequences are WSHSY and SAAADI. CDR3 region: CASSLGLAGAQAEQYF. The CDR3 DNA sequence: TGCGCCAGCAGTCTCGGACTAGCGGGAGCTCAGGCCGAGCAGTACTTC.

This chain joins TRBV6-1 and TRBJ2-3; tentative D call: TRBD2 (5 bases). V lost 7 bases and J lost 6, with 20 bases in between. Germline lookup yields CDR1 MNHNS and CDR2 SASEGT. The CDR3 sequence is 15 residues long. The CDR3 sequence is CASTPEGGGWDTQYF. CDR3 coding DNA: TGTGCCAGCACCCCCGAGGGCGGAGGTTGGGATACGCAGTATTTT.

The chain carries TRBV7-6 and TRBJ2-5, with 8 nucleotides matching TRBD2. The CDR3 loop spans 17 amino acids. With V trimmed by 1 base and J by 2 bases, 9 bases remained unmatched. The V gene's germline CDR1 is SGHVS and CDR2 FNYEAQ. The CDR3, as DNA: TGTGCCAGCAGCTTAGAGGCAGCGGGAGCGATTCAAGAGACCCAGTACTTC. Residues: CASSLEAAGAIQETQYF.